Listed below are T cell receptor beta chains from one sample, sequenced in a study of cytomegalovirus exposure and HLA in healthy donors. The repertoire was sequenced with immunoSEQ multiplex PCR; TCRdb's copy has only in-frame clones and lacks some. Here the sample spans about 130,000 clones, about three quarters being singletons. Sequenced material: PBMCs. The origin of the receptors is a young woman in good health and CMV-seronegative. Each CDR3 is given with its conserved first and last residue. The D gene is left open where the match is weak. Only part of the rows carry a size: once, few, many, or a class if the clone is expanded.

CDR3 protein: CASSETIDRDLSEQYF
CDR3 DNA: TGTGCCAGCAGTGAGACCATTGACAGGGACCTTTCTGAGCAGTACTTC
J gene: TRBJ2-7
V gene: TRBV6-1
clone size: NA
D gene: TRBD1
CDR3 length: 16

CDR3 protein: CASSLAPTPGDTQYF
CDR3 DNA: TGTGCCAGCAGCTTAGCCCCGACTCCGGGAGATACGCAGTATTTT
J gene: TRBJ2-3
V gene: TRBV7-7
clone size: few
D gene: NA
CDR3 length: 15

CDR3 protein: CASSSPPLGQYSYEQYF
CDR3 DNA: TGTGCCAGCAGCTCTCCACCCCTGGGACAGTACTCCTACGAGCAGTACTTC
J gene: TRBJ2-7
V gene: TRBV11-2
clone size: NA
D gene: TRBD1
CDR3 length: 17

CDR3 protein: CASSPSGPSGGYTF
CDR3 DNA: TGTGCCAGCAGTCCCTCGGGACCCAGCGGGGGCTACACCTTC
J gene: TRBJ1-2
V gene: TRBV28
clone size: NA
D gene: NA
CDR3 length: 14

CDR3 protein: CASSESTGWYAF
CDR3 DNA: TGCGCCAGCAGTGAGTCAACAGGGTGGTACGCCTTC
J gene: TRBJ1-2
V gene: TRBV10-2
clone size: NA
D gene: NA
CDR3 length: 12

CDR3 protein: CASNGGGASNYGYTF
CDR3 DNA: TGTGCCAGTAATGGCGGGGGGGCCTCTAACTATGGCTACACCTTC
J gene: TRBJ1-2
V gene: TRBV19
clone size: NA
D gene: NA
CDR3 length: 15

CDR3 protein: CASSLEILRGLSKTGDTQYF
CDR3 DNA: TGTGCCAGCAGCTTAGAAATATTGAGAGGACTGTCGAAAACGGGTGATACGCAGTATTTT
J gene: TRBJ2-3
V gene: TRBV7-8
clone size: few
D gene: NA
CDR3 length: 20

CDR3 protein: CASSRDTYEQYF
CDR3 DNA: TGTGCCAGCAGTCGGGACACTTACGAGCAGTACTTC
J gene: TRBJ2-7
V gene: TRBV6-5
clone size: NA
D gene: NA
CDR3 length: 12

CDR3 protein: CASSPNYDTQYF
CDR3 DNA: TGTGCCAGCAGTCCGAACTATGATACGCAGTATTTT
J gene: TRBJ2-3
V gene: TRBV27
clone size: NA
D gene: NA
CDR3 length: 12

CDR3 protein: CASSPGPGGGYTF
CDR3 DNA: TGTGCCAGCAGCCCAGGACCGGGGGGGGGCTACACCTTC
J gene: TRBJ1-2
V gene: TRBV7-9
clone size: NA
D gene: NA
CDR3 length: 13

CDR3 protein: CASSIRLGQGGGQPQHF
CDR3 DNA: TGTGCCAGTAGTATCCGACTAGGACAGGGGGGCGGTCAGCCCCAGCATTTT
J gene: TRBJ1-5
V gene: TRBV19
clone size: NA
D gene: TRBD1
CDR3 length: 17

CDR3 protein: CASSHLVGLDNEQFF
CDR3 DNA: TGTGCCAGTAGTCATTTGGTGGGACTAGACAATGAGCAGTTCTTC
J gene: TRBJ2-1
V gene: TRBV19
clone size: few
D gene: TRBD2
CDR3 length: 15

CDR3 protein: CASSQDQTNYGYTF
CDR3 DNA: TGTGCCAGCAGCCAAGATCAGACTAACTATGGCTACACCTTC
J gene: TRBJ1-2
V gene: TRBV4-2
clone size: few
D gene: NA
CDR3 length: 14

CDR3 protein: CASSQDRSTSGRMGLLDTQYF
CDR3 DNA: TGTGCCAGCAGCCAAGATCGCTCGACTAGCGGGAGGATGGGACTTTTGGATACGCAGTATTTT
J gene: TRBJ2-3
V gene: TRBV4-2
clone size: NA
D gene: TRBD2
CDR3 length: 21

CDR3 protein: CACWGGTKGNTIYF
CDR3 DNA: TGTGCCTGCTGGGGGGGGACAAAAGGAAACACCATATATTTT
J gene: TRBJ1-3
V gene: TRBV30
clone size: NA
D gene: NA
CDR3 length: 14

CDR3 protein: CSVEDREVDYGYTF
CDR3 DNA: TGCAGCGTTGAAGACAGGGAGGTGGACTATGGCTACACCTTC
J gene: TRBJ1-2
V gene: TRBV29-1
clone size: NA
D gene: NA
CDR3 length: 14

CDR3 protein: CASSLDRLGLNEKLFF
CDR3 DNA: TGTGCCAGCAGCTTAGACCGATTGGGACTTAATGAAAAACTGTTTTTT
J gene: TRBJ1-4
V gene: TRBV7-8
clone size: few
D gene: NA
CDR3 length: 16

CDR3 protein: CASRSHREVYEQYF
CDR3 DNA: TGTGCCAGTAGGAGCCACAGGGAAGTCTACGAGCAGTACTTC
J gene: TRBJ2-7
V gene: TRBV19
clone size: NA
D gene: NA
CDR3 length: 14

CDR3 protein: CSVDLVGQSSYEQYF
CDR3 DNA: TGCAGCGTTGATCTTGTGGGACAGAGCTCCTACGAGCAGTACTTC
J gene: TRBJ2-7
V gene: TRBV29-1
clone size: NA
D gene: TRBD1
CDR3 length: 15

CDR3 protein: CAWSGGKGTGELFF
CDR3 DNA: TGTGCCTGGAGTGGCGGGAAGGGCACCGGGGAGCTGTTTTTT
J gene: TRBJ2-2
V gene: TRBV30
clone size: few
D gene: NA
CDR3 length: 14

CDR3 protein: CASSPGAGGETQYF
CDR3 DNA: TGTGCCAGCAGCCCTGGAGCGGGGGGGGAGACCCAGTACTTC
J gene: TRBJ2-5
V gene: TRBV6-5
clone size: NA
D gene: TRBD2
CDR3 length: 14

CDR3 protein: CASSYSRDTAGYEQYF
CDR3 DNA: TGTGCCAGCAGTTACTCTAGGGACACGGCTGGCTACGAGCAGTACTTC
J gene: TRBJ2-7
V gene: TRBV6-5
clone size: NA
D gene: NA
CDR3 length: 16

CDR3 protein: CASSVGAAWRADEQFF
CDR3 DNA: TGTGCCAGCAGCGTAGGTGCGGCTTGGCGGGCGGACGAGCAGTTCTTC
J gene: TRBJ2-1
V gene: TRBV9
clone size: NA
D gene: NA
CDR3 length: 16

CDR3 protein: CAISGSAGELFF
CDR3 DNA: TGTGCCATCAGCGGTTCGGCCGGGGAGCTGTTTTTT
J gene: TRBJ2-2
V gene: TRBV10-3
clone size: NA
D gene: NA
CDR3 length: 12

CDR3 protein: CAWSSRLLYNEQFF
CDR3 DNA: TGTGCCTGGAGTTCCCGACTTCTCTACAATGAGCAGTTCTTC
J gene: TRBJ2-1
V gene: TRBV30
clone size: NA
D gene: NA
CDR3 length: 14

CDR3 protein: CASSLEGTTYEQYF
CDR3 DNA: TGCGCCAGCAGCCTCGAGGGCACAACCTACGAGCAGTACTTC
J gene: TRBJ2-7
V gene: TRBV4-1
clone size: once
D gene: NA
CDR3 length: 14

CDR3 protein: CAWSVGVANYGYTF
CDR3 DNA: TGTGCCTGGAGCGTCGGGGTAGCTAACTATGGCTACACCTTC
J gene: TRBJ1-2
V gene: TRBV30
clone size: few
D gene: NA
CDR3 length: 14

CDR3 protein: CASSERSTDTQYF
CDR3 DNA: TGTGCCAGCAGTGAACGGAGCACAGATACGCAGTATTTT
J gene: TRBJ2-3
V gene: TRBV6-4
clone size: NA
D gene: NA
CDR3 length: 13

CDR3 protein: CASSLGATNEKLFF
CDR3 DNA: TGTGCCAGCAGCCTTGGAGCAACTAATGAAAAACTGTTTTTT
J gene: TRBJ1-4
V gene: TRBV9
clone size: few
D gene: NA
CDR3 length: 14

CDR3 protein: CASAIPNQPQHF
CDR3 DNA: TGTGCTAGTGCCATTCCCAATCAGCCCCAGCATTTT
J gene: TRBJ1-5
V gene: TRBV12-5
clone size: NA
D gene: NA
CDR3 length: 12

CDR3 protein: CATSVTGGGSFEQFF
CDR3 DNA: TGTGCCACCAGCGTCACAGGGGGGGGCTCGTTTGAGCAGTTCTTC
J gene: TRBJ2-1
V gene: TRBV15
clone size: NA
D gene: NA
CDR3 length: 15

CDR3 protein: CASSELAGASGNTIYF
CDR3 DNA: TGTGCCAGCAGTGAATTAGCGGGAGCCTCTGGAAACACCATATATTTT
J gene: TRBJ1-3
V gene: TRBV6-1
clone size: NA
D gene: NA
CDR3 length: 16

CDR3 protein: CASTVDRENQPQHF
CDR3 DNA: TGTGCCAGCACTGTGGACAGGGAGAATCAGCCCCAGCATTTT
J gene: TRBJ1-5
V gene: TRBV6-6
clone size: NA
D gene: TRBD1
CDR3 length: 14

CDR3 protein: CASSVRRAAETQYF
CDR3 DNA: TGCGCCAGCAGTGTTAGGAGGGCCGCGGAGACCCAGTACTTC
J gene: TRBJ2-5
V gene: TRBV10-2
clone size: NA
D gene: NA
CDR3 length: 14

CDR3 protein: CASRGQLMNTEAFF
CDR3 DNA: TGTGCCAGCAGGGGACAGTTGATGAACACTGAAGCTTTCTTT
J gene: TRBJ1-1
V gene: TRBV27
clone size: NA
D gene: TRBD1
CDR3 length: 14

CDR3 protein: CASRNSGAGGNNEQFF
CDR3 DNA: TGTGCCAGCAGGAACTCAGGGGCCGGCGGAAACAATGAGCAGTTCTTC
J gene: TRBJ2-1
V gene: TRBV6-6
clone size: once
D gene: NA
CDR3 length: 16

CDR3 protein: CASSPTRTSEQFF
CDR3 DNA: TGTGCCAGCAGCCCGACTCGGACTAGTGAGCAGTTCTTC
J gene: TRBJ2-1
V gene: TRBV7-6
clone size: NA
D gene: TRBD2
CDR3 length: 13

CDR3 protein: CASSPLAGGLSGANVLTF
CDR3 DNA: TGTGCCAGCTCACCCCTAGCGGGAGGACTCTCTGGGGCCAACGTCCTGACTTTC
J gene: TRBJ2-6
V gene: TRBV18
clone size: NA
D gene: TRBD2
CDR3 length: 18

CDR3 protein: CASSRDRGVVGYTF
CDR3 DNA: TGTGCCAGCAGCCGTGACAGGGGAGTTGTTGGCTACACCTTC
J gene: TRBJ1-2
V gene: TRBV5-6
clone size: once
D gene: TRBD1
CDR3 length: 14

CDR3 protein: CASSVEGTDYGYTF
CDR3 DNA: TGTGCCAGCAGTGTAGAGGGGACAGATTATGGCTACACCTTC
J gene: TRBJ1-2
V gene: TRBV2
clone size: NA
D gene: TRBD1
CDR3 length: 14

CDR3 protein: CASSPRVQGANNEQFF
CDR3 DNA: TGTGCCAGCTCACCACGAGTTCAGGGGGCGAACAATGAGCAGTTCTTC
J gene: TRBJ2-1
V gene: TRBV18
clone size: NA
D gene: TRBD1
CDR3 length: 16

CDR3 protein: CASSADRVRVYGYTF
CDR3 DNA: TGTGCCAGCAGTGCCGACAGGGTTAGGGTTTATGGCTACACCTTC
J gene: TRBJ1-2
V gene: TRBV6-1
clone size: NA
D gene: TRBD1
CDR3 length: 15

CDR3 protein: CAWGAPGLQEKLFF
CDR3 DNA: TGTGCCTGGGGTGCACCGGGACTCCAGGAAAAACTGTTTTTT
J gene: TRBJ1-4
V gene: TRBV30
clone size: NA
D gene: NA
CDR3 length: 14

CDR3 protein: CSVPGMNTEAFF
CDR3 DNA: TGCAGCGTTCCGGGGATGAACACTGAAGCTTTCTTT
J gene: TRBJ1-1
V gene: TRBV29-1
clone size: once
D gene: NA
CDR3 length: 12

CDR3 protein: CASSPLERDTETQYF
CDR3 DNA: TGTGCCAGCAGCCCGTTAGAGCGGGATACGGAGACCCAGTACTTC
J gene: TRBJ2-5
V gene: TRBV7-2
clone size: NA
D gene: TRBD2
CDR3 length: 15

CDR3 protein: CASWGGFLTEAFF
CDR3 DNA: TGTGCCAGCTGGGGGGGCTTTCTGACTGAAGCTTTCTTT
J gene: TRBJ1-1
V gene: TRBV7-9
clone size: NA
D gene: NA
CDR3 length: 13

CDR3 protein: CASSLGAGGYYEQFF
CDR3 DNA: TGTGCCAGCAGCTTGGGAGCGGGAGGCTACTATGAGCAGTTCTTC
J gene: TRBJ2-1
V gene: TRBV7-2
clone size: NA
D gene: TRBD2
CDR3 length: 15

CDR3 protein: CASSVPGLETQYF
CDR3 DNA: TGTGCCAGCAGCGTCCCGGGACTCGAGACCCAGTACTTC
J gene: TRBJ2-5
V gene: TRBV7-2
clone size: NA
D gene: NA
CDR3 length: 13

CDR3 protein: CASSESTENTEAFF
CDR3 DNA: TGCGCCAGCAGTGAGTCCACAGAGAACACTGAAGCTTTCTTT
J gene: TRBJ1-1
V gene: TRBV10-2
clone size: few
D gene: NA
CDR3 length: 14

CDR3 protein: CAISDRDRGFNEQFF
CDR3 DNA: TGTGCCATCAGTGATCGGGACAGGGGGTTCAATGAGCAGTTCTTC
J gene: TRBJ2-1
V gene: TRBV10-3
clone size: few
D gene: TRBD1
CDR3 length: 15

CDR3 protein: CASTNRASGNTIYF
CDR3 DNA: TGTGCCAGCACCAACAGGGCGTCTGGAAACACCATATATTTT
J gene: TRBJ1-3
V gene: TRBV7-9
clone size: few
D gene: NA
CDR3 length: 14

CDR3 protein: CASSFGRSVYEQYF
CDR3 DNA: TGTGCCAGCAGCTTTGGGAGGTCGGTCTACGAGCAGTACTTC
J gene: TRBJ2-7
V gene: TRBV7-9
clone size: NA
D gene: NA
CDR3 length: 14

CDR3 protein: CASTLPYRGTNEKLFF
CDR3 DNA: TGTGCCAGTACCCTCCCCTACAGGGGAACTAATGAAAAACTGTTTTTT
J gene: TRBJ1-4
V gene: TRBV19
clone size: NA
D gene: TRBD1
CDR3 length: 16